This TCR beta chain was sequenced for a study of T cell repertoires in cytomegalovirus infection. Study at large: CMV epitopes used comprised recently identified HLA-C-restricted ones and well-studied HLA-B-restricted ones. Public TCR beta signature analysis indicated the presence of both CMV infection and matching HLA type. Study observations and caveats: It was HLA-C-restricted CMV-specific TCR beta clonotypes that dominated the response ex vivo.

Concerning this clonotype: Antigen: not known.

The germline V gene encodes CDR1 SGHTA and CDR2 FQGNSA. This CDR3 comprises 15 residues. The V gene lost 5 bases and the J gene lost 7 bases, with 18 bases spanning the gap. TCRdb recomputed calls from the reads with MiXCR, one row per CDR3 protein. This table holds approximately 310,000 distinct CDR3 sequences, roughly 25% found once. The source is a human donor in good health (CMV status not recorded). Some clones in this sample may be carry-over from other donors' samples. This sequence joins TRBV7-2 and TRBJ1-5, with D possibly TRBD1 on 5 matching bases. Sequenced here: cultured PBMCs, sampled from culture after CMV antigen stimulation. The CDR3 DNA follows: TGTGCCAGCAGCGTATCGGTGGACCCAGGGCAGCCCCAGCATTTT. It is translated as CASSVSVDPGQPQHF.